This T cell receptor (beta chain) comes out of a study of blood T cell repertoires in COVID-19. In the study overall: Nucleic acid was either cDNA or gDNA, and it came from T cells, B-cell-depleted T cells, or PBMCs.

Using immunoSEQ multiplex PCR, the repertoire was profiled, and TCRdb retains in-frame clones only, with some absent. Here the sample spans about 250,000 clones, 70% to 90% being singletons. The participants were between about 18 and 100 years old and came from 24 US areas. Cohort assignment relied on participant-reported clinical history. The origin of this receptor is a woman in her twenties or thirties who had recovered from COVID-19. Sequences were obtained from PBMCs or T cells enriched from blood (not recorded which).

The CDR3, as DNA: TGTGCCAGCAGTTTAGACACAAACACCGGGGAGCTGTTTTTT. As protein: CASSLDTNTGELFF. The J gene is TRBJ2-2, the V gene TRBV2; no reliable D call. V shed 5 bases and J shed 2 bases, with 9 bases lying between them. Germline V gene sequence: CDR1 SNHLY, CDR2 FYNNEI. CDR3 length equals 14 residues.